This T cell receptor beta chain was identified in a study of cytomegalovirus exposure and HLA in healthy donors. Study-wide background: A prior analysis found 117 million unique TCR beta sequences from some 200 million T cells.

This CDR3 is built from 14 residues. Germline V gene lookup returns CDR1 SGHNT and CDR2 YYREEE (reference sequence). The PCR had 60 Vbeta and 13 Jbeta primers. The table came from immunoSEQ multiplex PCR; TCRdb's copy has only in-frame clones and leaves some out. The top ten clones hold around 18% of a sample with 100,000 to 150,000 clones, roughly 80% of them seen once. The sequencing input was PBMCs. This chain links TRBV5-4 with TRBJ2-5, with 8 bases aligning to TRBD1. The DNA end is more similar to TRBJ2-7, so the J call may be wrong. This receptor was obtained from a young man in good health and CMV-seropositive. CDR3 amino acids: CASSSRDRSYEQYF. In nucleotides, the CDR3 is TGTGCCAGCAGCTCCCGGGACAGGAGCTACGAGCAGTACTTC.